These 10 T cell receptor beta chains came from one sample sequenced in a study of cytomegalovirus exposure and HLA in healthy donors. Clones were sequenced by immunoSEQ multiplex PCR, and TCRdb holds only the in-frame ones, with some missing. The profile shows about 150,000 clones, about 91% of them singletons. Sequenced material: PBMCs. All receptors come from a woman between 18 and 30 years old in good health and CMV-seropositive.

This clone has only a few counts. The V gene is TRBV11-3, the J gene TRBJ1-1; TRBD1 aligns across 7 bases. The V segment lost 4 bases and the J segment 13 bases; nucleotides outside the gene matches: 15. Germline loops: CDR1 SGHNT, CDR2 YENEEA. The CDR3 sequence is 14 residues long. The CDR3 nucleotides are TGTGCCAGCAGCTCACGGGACAGCCAGAGTAGTGGTTTCTTT. Translation: CASSSRDSQSSGFF.

The rearrangement joins TRBV5-1 to TRBJ1-2; D gene uncertain. Trimming pared 0 bases from V and 2 bases from J, leaving 8 bases between. Germline CDR1 reads SGHRS; CDR2 reads YFSETQ. The CDR3 totals 14 residues. CDR3 in amino acids: CASSLAFGNYGYTF. CDR3 coding DNA: TGCGCCAGCAGCTTGGCCTTCGGGAACTATGGCTACACCTTC.

CDR3: CASSSRDRGVNEQFF. CDR3 nucleotide sequence: TGCGCCAGCAGCTCCCGGGACAGGGGTGTCAATGAGCAGTTCTTC. The V and J genes are TRBV5-1 and TRBJ2-1, with 10 bases lining up with TRBD1. The germline gives CDR1 SGHRS, CDR2 YFSETQ. Trimming cost V 3 bases and J 6 bases; bases outside gene matches: 6. This CDR3 spans 15 amino acids.

The chain combines TRBV19 with TRBJ2-3; 15 nucleotides line up with TRBD2. The junction had 7 bases not matched to a gene; V was cut back by 3 bases and J by 3 bases. The length of the CDR3 is 18 residues. The germline gives CDR1 LNHDA, CDR2 SQIVND (reference sequence). The CDR3: CASSIRTSGGAGTDTQYF. The CDR3, as DNA: TGTGCCAGTAGTATCAGGACTAGCGGGGGGGCAGGGACAGATACGCAGTATTTT. Looking up the rest from reference TRBV19 and TRBJ2-3 gives the full variable domain: DGGITQSPKYLFRKEGQNVTLSCEQNLNHDAMYWYRQDPGQGLRLIYYSQIVNDFQKGDIAEGYSVSREKKESFPLTVTSAQKNPTAFYLCASSIRTSGGAGTDTQYFGPGTRLTVL.

A remark on this clone: Other nucleotide sequences from this sample produce the same CDR3. This chain links TRBV5-4 with TRBJ2-3; TRBD2 might be the D (6 bases). Germline loops: CDR1 SGHNT, CDR2 YYREEE (reference sequence). This CDR3 is 15 amino acids long. V was clipped by 0 bases and J by 2 bases, with 10 bases between them. The CDR3 nucleotides are TGTGCCAGCAGCTTGGGGCTAGCGTCCACAGATACGCAGTATTTT. Its translation: CASSLGLASTDTQYF.

The V gene is TRBV10-3, the J gene TRBJ1-3, with TRBD1 identical over 8 bases. CDR1 is ENHRY and CDR2 is SYGVKD in the germline V gene. Trimming removed 5 bases from V and 0 bases from J; junction bases left unmatched: 6. The CDR3 totals 16 residues. CDR3 loop: CAISSTGDNSGNTIYF. CDR3 sequence (DNA): TGTGCCATCAGTTCGACAGGGGACAACTCTGGAAACACCATATATTTT.

The chain couples TRBV27 to TRBJ2-2; D is unclear. V was pared by 4 bases and J by 7 bases, with 10 bases between. CDR1 and CDR2 (germline): MNHEY, SMNVEV (reference sequence). CDR3 length: 13 residues. DNA of the CDR3: TGTGCCAGCAGTTCCGGGTTGGGCGGGGAGCTGTTTTTT. Translated: CASSSGLGGELFF.

The rearrangement joins TRBV4-2 to TRBJ1-3; no firm D call. The CDR3 covers 15 residues. Trimming shortened V by 4 bases and J by 0 bases, and 10 bases separated the two germline ends. Germline values: CDR1 LGHNA, CDR2 YNFKEQ. DNA for the CDR3: TGTGCCAGCAGCCCTTACGGAGACTCTGGAAACACCATATATTTT. It specifies CASSPYGDSGNTIYF.

The V and J genes are TRBV4-3 and TRBJ2-7; 8 bases align to TRBD1. Trimming cost V 4 bases and J 2 bases; bases outside gene matches: 13. Germline-derived CDR1 and CDR2 are LGHNA and YSLEER. The CDR3 sequence is 17 residues long. The CDR3 coding sequence is TGCGCCAGCAGCCCCACTCGGGGCGGGGACAGGACCTACGAGCAGTACTTC. This codes for CASSPTRGGDRTYEQYF.

The chain is built from TRBV11-2 and TRBJ1-4; 11 bases fit TRBD1. The ends lost 4 bases at V and 10 bases at J; junction bases unmatched: 2. Germline V gene data show CDR1 as SGHAT and CDR2 as FQNNGV. CDR3 length: 13 amino acids. The chain's CDR3 is CASSSGTGGKLFF. Here the CDR3 DNA reads TGTGCCAGCAGCTCGGGGACAGGGGGAAAACTGTTTTTT.